This T cell receptor beta chain was sequenced for a study of cytomegalovirus exposure and HLA in healthy donors. Notes on the study in general: The dataset shows that most TCR sequences were rare, while some public TCRs occurred in many donors.

In the case of this clone: What it binds is unknown.

The CDR3 is 15 amino acids. The V and J ends lost 5 bases and 8 bases, in that order; junction bases with no gene match: 11. Germline-derived CDR1 and CDR2 are MNHEY and SMNVEV (reference sequence). Use of 60 Vbeta and 13 Jbeta primers characterized the PCR. Profiled with immunoSEQ multiplex PCR; TCRdb holds only in-frame clones, not every one. The table gives tens of thousands of clones; the top ten clones make up about 2.5% of it. This receptor was identified in a female donor in good health and CMV-seronegative. Sequenced: PBMCs. The chain carries TRBV27 and TRBJ1-3, with 8 bases matching TRBD1. CDR3 region: CASSPIPTGGDTIYF. Here the CDR3 DNA reads TGTGCCAGCAGTCCTATCCCCACAGGGGGAGACACCATATATTTT.